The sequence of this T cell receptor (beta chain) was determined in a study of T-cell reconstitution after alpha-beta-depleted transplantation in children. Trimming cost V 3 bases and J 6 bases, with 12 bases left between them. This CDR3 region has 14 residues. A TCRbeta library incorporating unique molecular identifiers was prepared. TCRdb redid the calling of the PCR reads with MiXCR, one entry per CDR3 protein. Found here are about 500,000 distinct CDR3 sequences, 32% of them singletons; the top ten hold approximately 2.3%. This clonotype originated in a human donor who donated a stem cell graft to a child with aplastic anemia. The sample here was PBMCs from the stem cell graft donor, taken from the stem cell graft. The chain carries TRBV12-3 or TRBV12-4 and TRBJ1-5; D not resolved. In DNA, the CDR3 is TGTGCCAGCAGTTTTAGTCCCCCCGGTCAGCCCCAGCATTTT. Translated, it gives CASSFSPPGQPQHF.